The 24 T cell receptor beta chains below were found in one sample sequenced in a study of monozygotic twins with inflammatory bowel disease. TCRdb re-called the 5' RACE reads and gives one entry per CDR3 protein, without DNA. The sample's table shows approximately 400,000 distinct CDR3 sequences. The sample taken for sequencing was blood. Every receptor here comes from a human donor with ulcerative colitis or Crohn's disease, or a healthy co-twin of an affected twin (not recorded which).

This chain uses TRBV24-1 with TRBJ2-7; the TCRdb call, TRBD1, lacks DNA for checking. The CDR3 length is 18 residues. Germline V gives CDR1 KGHDR, CDR2 SFDVKD. The CDR3 reads CATSGGSRGTGKVNEQYF.

The chain links TRBV20-1 to TRBJ2-7. The germline V gene encodes CDR1 DFQATT and CDR2 SNEGSKA (reference sequence). This CDR3 has 16 residues. The CDR3 loop is CSARDRVAKYVHEQYF.

The chain combines TRBV12-3 or TRBV12-4 with TRBJ1-2. The CDR3 runs to 13 residues. The chain's CDR3 is CASTYYGSYGYTF.

The rearrangement uses TRBV12-3 or TRBV12-4 and TRBJ2-1; TCRdb's assignment of TRBD2 cannot be checked, as there is no DNA. The CDR3 length is 14 residues. The CDR3 sequence is CASSPRTSGGLQFF.

The rearrangement uses TRBV10-1 and TRBJ2-1; TCRdb names TRBD2, which stays unverified in the absence of DNA. This CDR3 has 15 residues. Per germline, CDR1 WNHNN and CDR2 SYGVQD (reference sequence). The CDR3 reads CASSEWVAGGNEQFF.

The CDR3: CASSLGSGNTYEQYF. This sequence joins TRBV7-2 and TRBJ2-7. The CDR3 is 15 residues long. In germline, CDR1 is SGHTA, CDR2 FQGNSA.

The gene calls are TRBV7-9 and TRBJ2-5. The CDR3 contains 12 residues. Germline V gene lookup returns CDR1 SEHNR and CDR2 FQNEAQ (reference sequence). CDR3 amino acids: CASSRTEETQYF.

The J gene is TRBJ1-4, the V gene TRBV30; lacking DNA, the TRBD1 call made by TCRdb goes unchecked. This CDR3 is built from 14 residues. From germline, CDR1 is GTSNPN and CDR2 SVGIG (reference sequence). The CDR3 protein is CAWARGGLGEKLFF.

The rearrangement uses TRBV20-1 and TRBJ1-3. This CDR3 has 14 residues. Germline V gene sequence: CDR1 DFQATT, CDR2 SNEGSKA (reference sequence). CDR3 protein: CSARRSGSGNTIYF.

The chain joins TRBV10-3 to TRBJ1-5; TCRdb picks TRBD1, but there is no DNA to check that call. Germline CDR1 ENHRY, CDR2 SYGVKD. This CDR3 region has 15 residues. The CDR3 reads CAISLGRGSNQPQHF.

V is TRBV19 and J is TRBJ2-2. This CDR3 comprises 14 residues. Germline V gene sequence: CDR1 LNHDA, CDR2 SQIVND (reference sequence). The CDR3 loop reads CASRESSNTGELFF. Using reference TRBV19 and TRBJ2-2 for the parts outside the CDR3, the full variable domain is DGGITQSPKYLFRKEGQNVTLSCEQNLNHDAMYWYRQDPGQGLRLIYYSQIVNDFQKGDIAEGYSVSREKKESFPLTVTSAQKNPTAFYLCASRESSNTGELFFGEGSRLTVL.

J is TRBJ2-3 and V is TRBV27; TCRdb's D gene call, TRBD2, goes unchecked for lack of DNA. Per the germline V gene, CDR1 is MNHEY and CDR2 is SMNVEV (reference sequence). The CDR3 contains 15 residues. The CDR3 is CASSGRLAGADTQYF.

The V gene is TRBV11-2, the J gene TRBJ2-2; the TRBD2 assignment by TCRdb is unverifiable without DNA. Germline assignment: CDR1 SGHAT and CDR2 FQNNGV. The CDR3 extends over 15 amino acids. CDR3 protein: CASSIRTSGTGELFF.

The chain links TRBV7-9 to TRBJ1-4; TCRdb outputs TRBD1, but without DNA this stays unchecked. The length of the CDR3 is 15 residues. Germline V lookup: CDR1 SEHNR, CDR2 FQNEAQ (reference sequence). This CDR3 is CASSRRTATNEKLFF.

V is TRBV7-9 and J is TRBJ1-3; the TCRdb call, TRBD1, lacks DNA for checking. The CDR3 contains 15 residues. Germline V gives CDR1 SEHNR, CDR2 FQNEAQ (reference sequence). This chain's CDR3 is CASTPQAGAGNTIYF.

The genes are TRBV10-3 and TRBJ1-1; TCRdb's assignment of TRBD1 cannot be checked, as there is no DNA. Germline CDR1 and CDR2: ENHRY and SYGVKD. This CDR3 is 13 amino acids long. CDR3 loop: CAIRDRADTEAFF.

The chain links TRBV6-5 to TRBJ1-3; absent DNA, TCRdb's TRBD1 call cannot be checked. Germline V gene data show CDR1 as MNHEY and CDR2 as SVGAGI. The CDR3 loop spans 13 amino acids. The CDR3 here is CASGRDSGNTIYF.

The chain employs TRBV12-3 or TRBV12-4 and TRBJ2-2; TCRdb outputs TRBD1, but without DNA this stays unchecked. The CDR3 runs 15 residues. CDR3 in amino acids: CASSLWGANTGELFF.

The V gene is TRBV5-6, the J gene TRBJ1-4; TCRdb's D gene call, TRBD1, goes unchecked for lack of DNA. From germline, CDR1 is SGHDT and CDR2 YYEEEE. This CDR3 contains 16 residues. CDR3 loop: CASSLLTGFTNEKLFF.

The rearrangement uses TRBV15 and TRBJ2-3; TCRdb picks TRBD1, but there is no DNA to check that call. The CDR3 totals 15 residues. The V gene's germline CDR1 is LNHNV and CDR2 YYDKDF (reference sequence). CDR3 sequence reads: CATSRDLVQGGTQYF.

V and J are TRBV20-1 and TRBJ2-1. CDR1 DFQATT and CDR2 SNEGSKA come from the germline V gene (reference sequence). There are 12 residues in the CDR3. CDR3: CSATRQSNEQFF.

The chain has TRBV5-1 and TRBJ2-2; without DNA, the TCRdb call of TRBD1 cannot be checked. This CDR3 is built from 15 residues. CDR1 and CDR2 (germline): SGHRS, YFSETQ. CDR3 residues: CASSLNRGNTGELFF.

The chain uses TRBV13 and TRBJ2-7; TCRdb selects TRBD1, and the lack of DNA leaves this call unchecked. Germline CDR1 is PRHDT and CDR2 is FYEKMQ (reference sequence). The CDR3 spans 17 residues. Here the CDR3 reads CASSSGQGTSHSYEQYF.

V gene TRBV7-9 combines with J gene TRBJ2-5. This CDR3 comprises 13 residues. Per germline, CDR1 SEHNR and CDR2 FQNEAQ (reference sequence). This CDR3 reads CASSHDPPETQYF.